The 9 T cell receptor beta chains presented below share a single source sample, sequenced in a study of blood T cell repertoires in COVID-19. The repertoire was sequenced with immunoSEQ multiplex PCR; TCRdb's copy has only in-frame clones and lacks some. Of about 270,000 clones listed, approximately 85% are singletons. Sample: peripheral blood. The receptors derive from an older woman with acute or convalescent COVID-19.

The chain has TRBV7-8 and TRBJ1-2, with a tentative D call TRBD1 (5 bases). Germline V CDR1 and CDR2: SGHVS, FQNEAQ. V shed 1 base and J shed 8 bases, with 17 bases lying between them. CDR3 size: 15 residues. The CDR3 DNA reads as TGTGCCAGCAGCTTAGGAACAGGAGATCAAGGCGGCTACACCTTC. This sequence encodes CASSLGTGDQGGYTF.

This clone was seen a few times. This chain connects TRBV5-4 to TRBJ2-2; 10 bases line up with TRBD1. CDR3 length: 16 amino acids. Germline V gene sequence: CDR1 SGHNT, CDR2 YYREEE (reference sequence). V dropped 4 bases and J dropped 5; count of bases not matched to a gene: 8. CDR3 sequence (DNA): TGTGCCAGCAGCCTAGACAGGGGGCGCCGGACCGGGGAGCTGTTTTTT. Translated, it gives CASSLDRGRRTGELFF.

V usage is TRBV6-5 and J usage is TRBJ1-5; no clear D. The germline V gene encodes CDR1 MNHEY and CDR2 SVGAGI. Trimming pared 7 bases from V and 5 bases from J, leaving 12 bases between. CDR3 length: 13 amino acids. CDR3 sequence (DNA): TGTGCCAGCACCATAGGCAGCGATCAGCCCCAGCATTTT. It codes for CASTIGSDQPQHF.

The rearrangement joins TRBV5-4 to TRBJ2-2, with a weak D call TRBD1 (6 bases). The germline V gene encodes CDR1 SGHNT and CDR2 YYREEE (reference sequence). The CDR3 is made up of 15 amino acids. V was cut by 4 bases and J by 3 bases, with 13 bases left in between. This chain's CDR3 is CASSPRGSDTGELFF. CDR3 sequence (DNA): TGTGCCAGCAGCCCCAGGGGTTCCGACACCGGGGAGCTGTTTTTT.

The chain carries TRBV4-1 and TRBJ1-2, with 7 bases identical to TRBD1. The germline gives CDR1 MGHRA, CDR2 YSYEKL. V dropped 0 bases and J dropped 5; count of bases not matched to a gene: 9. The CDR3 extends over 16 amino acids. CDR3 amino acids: CASSQEAQGLWYGYTF. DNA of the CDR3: TGCGCCAGCAGCCAAGAGGCACAGGGGTTATGGTATGGCTACACCTTC.

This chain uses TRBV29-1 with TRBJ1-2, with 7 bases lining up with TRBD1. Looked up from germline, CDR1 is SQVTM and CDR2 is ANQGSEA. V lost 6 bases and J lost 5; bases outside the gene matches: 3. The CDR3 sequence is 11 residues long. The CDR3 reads CSVGTEYGYTF. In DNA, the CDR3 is TGCAGCGTGGGGACAGAGTATGGCTACACCTTC.

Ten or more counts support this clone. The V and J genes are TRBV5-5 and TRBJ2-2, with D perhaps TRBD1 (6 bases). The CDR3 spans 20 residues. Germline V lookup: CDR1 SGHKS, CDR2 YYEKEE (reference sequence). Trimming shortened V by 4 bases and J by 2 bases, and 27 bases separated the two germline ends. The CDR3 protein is CASSKEVFPGHLSNTGELFF. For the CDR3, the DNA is TGTGCCAGCAGCAAGGAGGTTTTCCCGGGACACCTATCTAACACCGGGGAGCTGTTTTTT. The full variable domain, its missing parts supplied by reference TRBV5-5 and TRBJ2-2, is DAGVTQSPTHLIKTRGQQVTLRCSPISGHKSVSWYQQVLGQGPQFIFQYYEKEERGRGNFPDRFSARQFPNYSSELNVNALLLGDSALYLCASSKEVFPGHLSNTGELFFGEGSRLTVL.

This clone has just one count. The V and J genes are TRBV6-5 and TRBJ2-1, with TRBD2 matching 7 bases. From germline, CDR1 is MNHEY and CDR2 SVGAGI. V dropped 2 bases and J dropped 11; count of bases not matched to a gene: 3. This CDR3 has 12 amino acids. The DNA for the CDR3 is TGTGCCAGCAGTTACCCGGGGGGTAAGCAGTTCTTC. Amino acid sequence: CASSYPGGKQFF.

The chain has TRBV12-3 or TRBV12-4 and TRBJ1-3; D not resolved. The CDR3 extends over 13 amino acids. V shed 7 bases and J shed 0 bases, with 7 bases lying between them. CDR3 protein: CASTPSSGNTIYF. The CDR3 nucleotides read TGTGCCAGCACGCCCAGCTCTGGAAACACCATATATTTT.